This is a list of T cell receptor beta chains from one sample in a study of blood T cell repertoires in COVID-19. Using immunoSEQ multiplex PCR, the repertoire was profiled, and TCRdb retains in-frame clones only, with some absent. Here the sample spans 72,000 or so clones, 80% being singletons. Material: peripheral blood. Every receptor here comes from a man between 65 and 85 years old who had recovered from COVID-19. The CDR3 runs from the conserved cysteine through the conserved F or W. Each record gives: D gene, J gene, V gene, clone size, CDR3 protein, CDR3 DNA. The D gene is left open where the match is weak. The size entry is marked missing in some rows and otherwise reads once, few, many or a size class.

d_gene: TRBD1
j_gene: TRBJ1-2
v_gene: TRBV19
abundance: .
CDR3aa: CASSMGFRDRGLEGYTF
CDR3nt: TGTGCCAGTAGTATGGGTTTCCGGGACAGGGGGCTTGAGGGCTACACCTTC

d_gene: .
j_gene: TRBJ2-3
v_gene: TRBV19
abundance: .
CDR3aa: CASSIGQGFSTDTQYF
CDR3nt: TGTGCCAGTAGTATAGGGCAGGGTTTTAGCACAGATACGCAGTATTTT

d_gene: .
j_gene: TRBJ1-5
v_gene: TRBV7-9
abundance: .
CDR3aa: CASSYDSSGAQHF
CDR3nt: TGTGCCAGCAGCTATGACTCCTCCGGAGCCCAGCATTTT

d_gene: TRBD1
j_gene: TRBJ1-3
v_gene: TRBV5-1
abundance: .
CDR3aa: CASSSTGVAGNTIYF
CDR3nt: TGCGCCAGCAGCTCTACAGGGGTCGCAGGAAACACCATATATTTT

d_gene: TRBD2
j_gene: TRBJ2-2
v_gene: TRBV3-1/TRBV3-2
abundance: few
CDR3aa: CASSPRLAGARTGELFF
CDR3nt: TGTGCCAGCAGCCCGCGACTAGCGGGGGCACGGACCGGGGAGCTGTTTTTT

d_gene: TRBD1
j_gene: TRBJ2-7
v_gene: TRBV7-6
abundance: few
CDR3aa: CASSLLQGASYEQYF
CDR3nt: TGTGCCAGCAGCTTACTGCAGGGGGCTTCCTACGAGCAGTACTTC

d_gene: .
j_gene: TRBJ1-1
v_gene: TRBV7-2
abundance: .
CDR3aa: CASSLARANTEAFF
CDR3nt: TGTGCCAGCAGCTTAGCGAGGGCTAACACTGAAGCTTTCTTT

d_gene: TRBD2
j_gene: TRBJ2-1
v_gene: TRBV11-3
abundance: once
CDR3aa: CASTPGTSGDNEQFF
CDR3nt: TGTGCCAGCACCCCAGGGACTAGCGGGGACAATGAGCAGTTCTTC

d_gene: TRBD2
j_gene: TRBJ2-1
v_gene: TRBV4-1
abundance: .
CDR3aa: CASSQLAVSYNEQFF
CDR3nt: TGCGCCAGCAGCCAACTAGCGGTTTCCTACAATGAGCAGTTCTTC

d_gene: TRBD1
j_gene: TRBJ1-1
v_gene: TRBV11-2
abundance: many
CDR3aa: CASTQGGDRGRAFF
CDR3nt: TGTGCCAGCACCCAAGGGGGGGACAGGGGTCGAGCTTTCTTT

d_gene: .
j_gene: TRBJ1-3
v_gene: TRBV7-5
abundance: .
CDR3aa: CVEPQGNSGNTIYF
CDR3nt: TGTGTCGAGCCCCAGGGAAACTCTGGAAACACCATATATTTT

d_gene: TRBD2
j_gene: TRBJ2-1
v_gene: TRBV10-3
abundance: .
CDR3aa: CAISASGTSGPNYNEQFF
CDR3nt: TGTGCCATCAGTGCTTCCGGGACTAGCGGGCCAAACTACAATGAGCAGTTCTTC

d_gene: .
j_gene: TRBJ1-2
v_gene: TRBV18
abundance: .
CDR3aa: CASSQSDSNGYTF
CDR3nt: TGTGCCAGCTCACAATCGGACAGCAATGGCTACACCTTC

d_gene: .
j_gene: TRBJ2-5
v_gene: TRBV2
abundance: few
CDR3aa: CASSAWRAGQETQYF
CDR3nt: TGTGCCAGCAGTGCTTGGAGGGCAGGGCAAGAGACCCAGTACTTC

d_gene: TRBD2
j_gene: TRBJ2-7
v_gene: TRBV7-2
abundance: .
CDR3aa: CASSLGALATYEQYF
CDR3nt: TGTGCCAGCAGCTTAGGCGCACTAGCGACCTACGAGCAGTACTTC

d_gene: TRBD2
j_gene: TRBJ2-1
v_gene: TRBV3-1/TRBV3-2
abundance: few
CDR3aa: CASSLIAGGYNEQFF
CDR3nt: TGTGCCAGCAGCCTTATAGCGGGGGGCTACAATGAGCAGTTCTTC

d_gene: .
j_gene: TRBJ2-5
v_gene: TRBV7-2
abundance: .
CDR3aa: CASSLKSPPGAQYF
CDR3nt: TGTGCCAGCAGCCTAAAAAGTCCCCCAGGTGCCCAGTACTTC

d_gene: .
j_gene: TRBJ1-1
v_gene: TRBV10-2
abundance: .
CDR3aa: CASKGVGNTEAFF
CDR3nt: TGCGCCAGCAAGGGGGTCGGGAACACTGAAGCTTTCTTT

d_gene: TRBD2
j_gene: TRBJ2-3
v_gene: TRBV7-2
abundance: .
CDR3aa: CASSFFGLGLAGVTDTQYF
CDR3nt: TGTGCCAGCAGCTTCTTCGGTTTGGGACTAGCGGGGGTCACAGATACGCAGTATTTT

d_gene: .
j_gene: TRBJ2-5
v_gene: TRBV7-2
abundance: .
CDR3aa: CASSFMAGNQETQYF
CDR3nt: TGTGCCAGCAGCTTTATGGCGGGAAACCAAGAGACCCAGTACTTC

d_gene: .
j_gene: TRBJ1-1
v_gene: TRBV25-1
abundance: few
CDR3aa: CASSGYGQGTEAFF
CDR3nt: TGTGCCAGCAGTGGGTATGGCCAGGGCACTGAAGCTTTCTTT

d_gene: TRBD1
j_gene: TRBJ2-3
v_gene: TRBV11-3
abundance: once
CDR3aa: CATTKGGERTDTQYF
CDR3nt: TGTGCCACCACGAAAGGGGGCGAGCGAACAGATACGCAGTATTTT

d_gene: .
j_gene: TRBJ2-7
v_gene: TRBV11-3
abundance: .
CDR3aa: CASSLAPRYEQYF
CDR3nt: TGTGCCAGCAGCTTAGCTCCGCGCTACGAGCAGTACTTC

d_gene: TRBD2
j_gene: TRBJ2-3
v_gene: TRBV6-5
abundance: few
CDR3aa: CASSFIAGGVTDTQYF
CDR3nt: TGTGCCAGCAGTTTTATAGCGGGAGGGGTCACAGATACGCAGTATTTT

d_gene: TRBD1
j_gene: TRBJ2-1
v_gene: TRBV5-4
abundance: .
CDR3aa: CASSLRDRAYNEQFF
CDR3nt: TGTGCCAGCAGCCTCCGGGACAGGGCTTACAATGAGCAGTTCTTC

d_gene: TRBD1
j_gene: TRBJ1-4
v_gene: TRBV5-1
abundance: .
CDR3aa: CASRDRTGSNEKLFF
CDR3nt: TGCGCCAGCAGGGATAGGACAGGGTCTAATGAAAAACTGTTTTTT

d_gene: TRBD1
j_gene: TRBJ1-3
v_gene: TRBV2
abundance: .
CDR3aa: CASRRPGQAAGNTIYF
CDR3nt: TGTGCCAGCAGAAGGCCGGGACAGGCGGCTGGAAACACCATATATTTT

d_gene: .
j_gene: TRBJ1-2
v_gene: TRBV19
abundance: once
CDR3aa: CASSIESEEDGYTF
CDR3nt: TGTGCCAGTAGTATAGAATCCGAAGAGGATGGCTACACCTTC

d_gene: .
j_gene: TRBJ2-7
v_gene: TRBV27
abundance: .
CDR3aa: CASSSVPTYEQYF
CDR3nt: TGTGCCAGCTCCAGTGTTCCCACCTACGAGCAGTACTTC

d_gene: TRBD1
j_gene: TRBJ2-5
v_gene: TRBV4-3
abundance: .
CDR3aa: CASSQDRTGGSETQYF
CDR3nt: TGCGCCAGCAGCCAAGATAGGACAGGGGGTAGCGAGACCCAGTACTTC

d_gene: TRBD1
j_gene: TRBJ1-1
v_gene: TRBV5-1
abundance: .
CDR3aa: CASSLGYRGFAEAFF
CDR3nt: TGCGCCAGCAGCTTGGGTTACAGGGGATTTGCTGAAGCTTTCTTT

d_gene: .
j_gene: TRBJ1-1
v_gene: TRBV11-1
abundance: .
CDR3aa: CASRDKQPQNTEAFF
CDR3nt: TGTGCCAGCCGGGATAAACAGCCCCAGAACACTGAAGCTTTCTTT

d_gene: .
j_gene: TRBJ2-2
v_gene: TRBV6-6
abundance: .
CDR3aa: CASSYAGTPTGELFF
CDR3nt: TGTGCCAGCAGTTACGCCGGGACACCCACCGGGGAGCTGTTTTTT

d_gene: .
j_gene: TRBJ1-5
v_gene: TRBV6-5
abundance: few
CDR3aa: CASNGYSPDNQPQHF
CDR3nt: TGTGCCAGCAATGGTTACAGTCCCGACAATCAGCCCCAGCATTTT

d_gene: .
j_gene: TRBJ2-3
v_gene: TRBV9
abundance: .
CDR3aa: CASSGEGDTQYF
CDR3nt: TGTGCCAGCAGCGGTGAGGGAGATACGCAGTATTTT

d_gene: .
j_gene: TRBJ1-2
v_gene: TRBV6-2/TRBV6-3
abundance: .
CDR3aa: CASSYGSSGVNGYTF
CDR3nt: TGTGCCAGCAGTTACGGGTCATCGGGAGTTAATGGCTACACCTTC

d_gene: TRBD2
j_gene: TRBJ2-1
v_gene: TRBV19
abundance: .
CDR3aa: CASSMMGLAGTTYNEQFF
CDR3nt: TGTGCCAGTAGTATGATGGGTCTAGCGGGGACCACCTACAATGAGCAGTTCTTC

d_gene: .
j_gene: TRBJ2-7
v_gene: TRBV28
abundance: once
CDR3aa: CASSFSPAYEQYF
CDR3nt: TGTGCCAGCAGTTTCTCCCCCGCCTACGAGCAGTACTTC

d_gene: .
j_gene: TRBJ2-3
v_gene: TRBV15
abundance: .
CDR3aa: CATSLAGTDTQYF
CDR3nt: TGTGCCACCTCGTTAGCAGGCACAGATACGCAGTATTTT

d_gene: .
j_gene: TRBJ2-2
v_gene: TRBV4-3
abundance: .
CDR3aa: CASSLSGTSGELFF
CDR3nt: TGCGCCAGCAGCCTATCCGGGACATCCGGGGAGCTGTTTTTT

d_gene: TRBD1
j_gene: TRBJ1-2
v_gene: TRBV5-1
abundance: .
CDR3aa: CASSTTDRFTYGYTF
CDR3nt: TGCGCCAGCAGCACCACGGACAGGTTCACCTATGGCTACACCTTC

d_gene: .
j_gene: TRBJ1-1
v_gene: TRBV7-9
abundance: .
CDR3aa: CASTPGHLGTEAFF
CDR3nt: TGTGCCAGCACCCCGGGACACTTGGGGACTGAAGCTTTCTTT

d_gene: TRBD1
j_gene: TRBJ1-6
v_gene: TRBV6-5
abundance: once
CDR3aa: CASSSPRQGAGSPLHF
CDR3nt: TGTGCCAGCAGTTCCCCGAGACAGGGGGCTGGTTCACCCCTCCACTTT

d_gene: .
j_gene: TRBJ1-1
v_gene: TRBV4-3
abundance: .
CDR3aa: CASSQVAGRDTEAFF
CDR3nt: TGCGCCAGCAGCCAAGTGGCAGGGAGGGACACTGAAGCTTTCTTT

d_gene: TRBD1
j_gene: TRBJ1-1
v_gene: TRBV30
abundance: .
CDR3aa: CAWSIGTGVGAFF
CDR3nt: TGTGCCTGGTCGATTGGGACAGGGGTTGGAGCTTTCTTT

d_gene: TRBD2
j_gene: TRBJ2-1
v_gene: TRBV29-1
abundance: .
CDR3aa: CSVKTSGRHNEQFF
CDR3nt: TGCAGCGTCAAGACTAGCGGGAGGCACAATGAGCAGTTCTTC

d_gene: TRBD1
j_gene: TRBJ2-5
v_gene: TRBV4-1
abundance: .
CDR3aa: CASSQGDSSFTISQETQYF
CDR3nt: TGCGCCAGCAGCCAAGGGGACAGCTCCTTCACGATCTCCCAAGAGACCCAGTACTTC

d_gene: .
j_gene: TRBJ1-6
v_gene: TRBV6-5
abundance: many
CDR3aa: CASSYSNSLNSPLHF
CDR3nt: TGTGCCAGCAGTTACTCGAATTCACTTAATTCACCCCTCCACTTT

d_gene: .
j_gene: TRBJ2-5
v_gene: TRBV9
abundance: .
CDR3aa: CASSHPGETQYF
CDR3nt: TGTGCCAGCAGCCATCCCGGAGAGACCCAGTACTTC

d_gene: TRBD2
j_gene: TRBJ2-1
v_gene: TRBV7-2
abundance: .
CDR3aa: CASSPGWTSRNNEQFF
CDR3nt: TGTGCCAGCAGCCCGGGGTGGACTAGCAGAAACAATGAGCAGTTCTTC

d_gene: TRBD1
j_gene: TRBJ2-3
v_gene: TRBV5-6
abundance: .
CDR3aa: CASSQTGPTDTQYF
CDR3nt: TGTGCCAGCAGCCAGACAGGGCCCACAGATACGCAGTATTTT

d_gene: TRBD2
j_gene: TRBJ2-1
v_gene: TRBV18
abundance: .
CDR3aa: CASSPGTSGNNEQFF
CDR3nt: TGTGCCAGCTCACCCGGGACTAGCGGGAACAATGAGCAGTTCTTC

d_gene: TRBD1
j_gene: TRBJ1-6
v_gene: TRBV9
abundance: .
CDR3aa: CASSALGQTNNSPLHF
CDR3nt: TGTGCCAGCAGCGCCTTGGGACAGACAAATAATTCACCCCTCCACTTT

d_gene: .
j_gene: TRBJ2-7
v_gene: TRBV30
abundance: .
CDR3aa: CAWKRGGPGEQYF
CDR3nt: TGTGCCTGGAAGAGGGGGGGCCCGGGCGAGCAGTACTTC

d_gene: TRBD2
j_gene: TRBJ2-2
v_gene: TRBV27
abundance: few
CDR3aa: CASSFIVPHPSGSVTGELFF
CDR3nt: TGTGCCAGCAGTTTTATAGTACCCCACCCTAGCGGGAGTGTCACCGGGGAGCTGTTTTTT

d_gene: .
j_gene: TRBJ1-2
v_gene: TRBV12-1
abundance: .
CDR3aa: CASSAAGGGGYTF
CDR3nt: TGTGCCAGCAGCGCAGCAGGCGGAGGGGGCTACACCTTC

d_gene: .
j_gene: TRBJ2-3
v_gene: TRBV29-1
abundance: .
CDR3aa: CSVERPRKAQYF
CDR3nt: TGCAGCGTTGAGAGACCCAGGAAGGCGCAGTATTTT

d_gene: .
j_gene: TRBJ1-1
v_gene: TRBV7-2
abundance: .
CDR3aa: CASSTGFTNTEAFF
CDR3nt: TGTGCCAGCAGCACGGGATTCACGAACACTGAAGCTTTCTTT

d_gene: TRBD1
j_gene: TRBJ1-3
v_gene: TRBV5-1
abundance: .
CDR3aa: CASRWGPDRGDTIYF
CDR3nt: TGCGCCAGCAGATGGGGCCCGGACAGGGGGGACACCATATATTTT

d_gene: .
j_gene: TRBJ1-2
v_gene: TRBV10-3
abundance: .
CDR3aa: CAISESTVSVPGYGYTF
CDR3nt: TGTGCCATCAGTGAGTCTACGGTCTCCGTCCCCGGCTATGGCTACACCTTC